This TCR beta chain came from a study of blood T cell repertoires in COVID-19. Study in general: Donors in the United States, Italy and Spain gave samples during acute or convalescent COVID-19. In each case, the material was cDNA or gDNA derived from T cells, B-cell-depleted T cells, or PBMCs.

Assignment of participants to cohorts was predicated upon participant-reported clinical history. The length of the CDR3 is 11 residues. Germline CDR1 DFQATT, CDR2 SNEGSKA (reference sequence). V lost 5 bases and J 0 bases, leaving 5 bases between the germline ends. Under the authors' procedure: Cell counts per sample came from amplifying reference gene primers. Method: immunoSEQ multiplex PCR; TCRdb's copy keeps in-frame clones and lacks some. Clone size and the V and J calls come from that table; the DNA yielded D and trimming. The sample has about 360,000 clones, roughly 90% seen once; the top ten hold roughly 1.9%.

V is TRBV20-1 and J is TRBJ2-7; D ambiguous. The sample consisted of PBMCs or T cells enriched from blood (not recorded which). This TCR was recovered from a middle-aged woman with acute COVID-19. The CDR3 bases are TGCAGTGCTGCGGACTCCTACGAGCAGTACTTC. Its protein product is CSAADSYEQYF.